Listed below are T cell receptor beta chains from one sample, sequenced in a study of OX40 agonist ivuxolimab in advanced cancers. The repertoire was sequenced with immunoSEQ multiplex PCR; TCRdb's copy has only in-frame clones and lacks some. This sample carries 53,000 or so clones, about 88% of them seen once, and the ten largest clones take more than 10%. The specimen comprised CD4+ or CD8+ T cells sorted from blood, sampled in a trial of the OX40 agonist ivuxolimab. These receptors originate from an adult with an advanced solid tumor such as melanoma, head and neck, liver or kidney cancer. The CDR3 runs from the conserved cysteine through the conserved F or W. The D gene is left open where the match is weak. Rows give clone size only sometimes, using once, few, many, or a class for an expanded clone.

- TRBJ1-2 TRBV29-1 TRBD1 TGCAGCGTTGAAGGGGTGGCGGGACAGGGGCTCGATGGCTACACCTTC CSVEGVAGQGLDGYTF
once TRBJ1-1 TRBV11-2 - TGTGCCAGCAGCTTATCCGGGGGCAACACTGAAGCTTTCTTT CASSLSGGNTEAFF
- TRBJ2-7 TRBV2 - TGTGCCAGCGGATTCCGGGACCGAGGGCAGTACTTC CASGFRDRGQYF
- TRBJ2-7 TRBV4-2 - TGTGCCAGCAGCCAAGATATTAGGGGGGGGAAGGAGTACTTC CASSQDIRGGKEYF
- TRBJ1-1 TRBV5-5 - TGTGCCAGCAGCCCGACCCTGAACACTGAAGCTTTCTTT CASSPTLNTEAFF
- TRBJ2-7 TRBV5-6 TRBD1 TGTGCCAGCAGCTTGAAACAGGGGGTTAGCGAGCAGTACTTC CASSLKQGVSEQYF
- TRBJ1-2 TRBV28 TRBD1 TGTGCCAGCAGTTTCGTGGGGACAGGGGGAGGAGGCTACACCTTC CASSFVGTGGGGYTF
- TRBJ2-1 TRBV19 - TGTGCCAGTGGGAGCGGATACAATGAGCAGTTCTTC CASGSGYNEQFF
- TRBJ2-7 TRBV7-2 TRBD1 TGTGCCAGCAGCTTAGCCTCGATGGGGACAGGGAACAACGAGCAGTACTTC CASSLASMGTGNNEQYF
few TRBJ1-2 TRBV7-2 TRBD1 TGTGCCAGCAGCTTTGCCGGGACAGGGTATAACTATGGCTACACCTTC CASSFAGTGYNYGYTF
- TRBJ2-1 TRBV7-9 TRBD1 TGTGCCAGCAGCTTAGGGGACAGGGCCCACAATGAGCAGTTCTTC CASSLGDRAHNEQFF
- TRBJ1-6 TRBV30 - TGTGCCTGGAGGGCAGGCAGGTATAATTCACCCCTCCACTTT CAWRAGRYNSPLHF
- TRBJ1-1 TRBV5-4 - TGTGCCAGCAGCTTGGGGGGCAGAGGAGCTTTCTTT CASSLGGRGAFF
- TRBJ1-1 TRBV6-5 - TGTGCCAGCCGTTGGCCTGGGACCTCGAACACTGAAGCTTTCTTT CASRWPGTSNTEAFF
once TRBJ1-2 TRBV27 - TGTGCCAGCAGTTTTCAGGGATACTATGGCTACACCTTC CASSFQGYYGYTF
- TRBJ2-3 TRBV11-2 TRBD2 TGTGCCAGCCGTGGGGCGGGAGTCCGCACAGATACGCAGTATTTT CASRGAGVRTDTQYF
- TRBJ2-5 TRBV6-1 - TGTGCCAGCAGTGATTGGGGGGACCAAGAGACCCAGTACTTC CASSDWGDQETQYF
few TRBJ2-1 TRBV6-1 - TGTGCCAGCAGTGAATCGGTAGATGGCTACAATGAGCAGTTCTTC CASSESVDGYNEQFF
once TRBJ2-1 TRBV9 TRBD2 TGTGCCAGCAGCCGCATGGCTAGCGGGAGCAATGAGCAGTTCTTC CASSRMASGSNEQFF
- TRBJ2-1 TRBV7-2 - TGTGCCAGCAGCTTACCGGGAGATGGACGAGAGCAGTTCTTC CASSLPGDGREQFF
- TRBJ1-5 TRBV19 - TGTGCCAGTAGTATAGACGGGCAGGGGTTTCAGCCCCAGCATTTT CASSIDGQGFQPQHF
- TRBJ1-2 TRBV7-2 - TGTGCCAGCAGCTTTCCAGGGGCTAACTATGGCTACACCTTC CASSFPGANYGYTF
few TRBJ1-2 TRBV10-3 TRBD1 TGTGCCATCAGTTACACCGGGACAGGGAATGCCTATGGCTACACCTTC CAISYTGTGNAYGYTF
- TRBJ1-3 TRBV15 - TGTGCCACCAGCAGTAAAGGGTTGTTTGCCCTATCTGGAAACACCATATATTTT CATSSKGLFALSGNTIYF
once TRBJ1-3 TRBV28 - TGTGCCAGCAAGATAACCGGGACATCGGGAAACACCATATATTTT CASKITGTSGNTIYF
- TRBJ2-7 TRBV18 TRBD2 TGTGCCAGCTCTACAAGCGGGGGCAAACGCTCCTACGAGCAGTACTTC CASSTSGGKRSYEQYF
- TRBJ1-2 TRBV6-5 TRBD1 TGTGCCAGCAGTCTTAGGGGGCTTGGCTACACCTTC CASSLRGLGYTF
- TRBJ2-7 TRBV11-2 TRBD1 TGTGCCAGCAGCTTAGGGACAGGGGGCTTTGACGAGCAGTACTTC CASSLGTGGFDEQYF
- TRBJ2-7 TRBV11-2 - TGTGCCAGCAGCTCAACAACCGGAGTGAGGGAGCAGTACTTC CASSSTTGVREQYF
- TRBJ1-1 TRBV18 - TGTGCCAGCTCACCACGTAGGGACACTACGGAGAACACTGAAGCTTTCTTT CASSPRRDTTENTEAFF
- TRBJ1-6 TRBV5-1 TRBD1 TGCGCCAGCAGCTTGAGACCGGGACAGGGGGATTCACCCCTCCACTTT CASSLRPGQGDSPLHF
few TRBJ2-3 TRBV6-6 - TGTGCCCTAAGCCCTACTGGAGATACGCAGTATTTT CALSPTGDTQYF
- TRBJ2-1 TRBV14 TRBD2 TGTGCCAGCAGCCGAGCAAGACTAGCGGTGAACAATGAGCAGTTCTTC CASSRARLAVNNEQFF